The clone carrying this T cell receptor (beta chain) was recorded only once. The data were obtained in a study of cytomegalovirus exposure and HLA in healthy donors. Use of 60 Vbeta and 13 Jbeta primers characterized the PCR. Sequencing used immunoSEQ multiplex PCR; TCRdb keeps in-frame clones, though not all of them. Altogether fewer than 140,000 clones are present, roughly 82% being singletons, with the ten largest covering around 2.7%. This CDR3 is 11 amino acids long. The germline V gene has CDR1 SQVTM and CDR2 ANQGSEA. V was trimmed by 4 bases and J by 8 bases, leaving 9 bases between them. What was sequenced was PBMCs. The chain carries TRBV29-1 and TRBJ1-5; D uncertain. The source of this sequence is a male donor in good health and CMV-seropositive. The CDR3 region is CSVALPEPQHF. Written as DNA, the CDR3 is TGCAGCGTTGCCCTACCGGAGCCCCAGCATTTT.